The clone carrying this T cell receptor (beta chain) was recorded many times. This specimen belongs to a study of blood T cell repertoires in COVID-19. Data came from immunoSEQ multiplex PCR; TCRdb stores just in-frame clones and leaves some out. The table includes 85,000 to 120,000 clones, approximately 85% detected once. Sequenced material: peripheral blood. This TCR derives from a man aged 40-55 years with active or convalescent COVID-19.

The CDR3 DNA sequence: TGTGCCACCCGCCTCCCAGGGTTAGGTCAGCCCCAGCATTTT. Translating it yields CATRLPGLGQPQHF. The chain joins TRBV10-3 to TRBJ1-5, with a weak D call TRBD1 (5 bases). The germline V gene encodes CDR1 ENHRY and CDR2 SYGVKD. V shed 10 bases and J shed 6 bases, with 19 bases lying between them. The CDR3 runs to 14 residues.